One TCR beta chain is described in this entry. This clone has just a few counts. The antigen this receptor binds is unknown. Qualities for individual bases were not recorded, and no much larger clone is one base off. Trimming at the junction amounts to 0 bases on V and 4 bases on J, and the germline ends lie 9 bases apart. The cysteine opens and the phenylalanine closes a CDR3 of 13 amino acids. The sequence is cut down to CDR3 DNA, 39 bases in frame from base 1. The germline V gene (reference sequence) yields GTSNPN for CDR1 and SVGIG for CDR2. The data stem from a study of long-term antiretroviral therapy in people with HIV (dated by TCRdb to 2021 to 2024). With respect to the entire study: Collection of the earliest samples took place about a decade ahead of the 2015 WHO recommendation for immediate ART, at a time when ART was typically delayed until CD4 counts fell. Whether ART initiation and durable HIV suppression were associated with changes in peripheral blood TRB repertoire composition and diversity was tested in a retrospective serial study. Among the 30 to 35 participants with HIV, eleven were female. Test extractions of a monoclonal T-cell line alongside 33 polyclonal samples showed no cross-contamination during QIAcube processing. The cohort contributed roughly 200 cryopreserved PBMC samples from 30 adults with confirmed HIV infection, collected serially over a mean of about 6 years (range 1-12). Findings and caveats that apply to the study as a whole: A significant increase in TRB diversity was found to be associated with ART initiation, although TRB diversity was observed to remain significantly below that of transplant donor controls even after long-term ART. Because pre-ART samples had limited cell numbers, unsorted PBMC were profiled rather than sorted CD4+ and CD8+ T cells. Compared with controls, HIV repertoires had narrower CDR3 length ranges, and the network structure pointed to an antigen-experienced repertoire that shifted only slightly toward naive after ART. The samples span the years 2004 to 2017, and the ART regimens used may be less effective than current regimens. Owing to limited PBMC availability, only the TCR beta chain was sequenced, without alpha chain pairing. No data were available on ART adherence, viral resistance or therapy changes, limiting inferences about post-ART repertoire changes. Expanded TRB clones identified before ART initiation dominated the repertoire across all time points, though the dominance fluctuated and decreased in many PLHIV after ART.

To be included, a participant needed at least one PBMC sample from before ART initiation plus at least two post-ART samples. All participants with HIV were treated in the United States of America. Cryopreserved samples of about 0.95-10 million PBMC were thawed and washed before DNA extraction. At the time of the earliest PBMC sample, participants with HIV were aged between 23 and 54 years. Per participant, PBMC samples came from 1-4 timepoints prior to ART initiation and 2-8 timepoints following ART initiation, for a median of 7 samples. Serial HIV viral load, CD4+ T-cell count, ART history and demographic data were obtained for every participant. Genomic DNA was extracted from unsorted PBMC with a Qiagen kit on a QIAcube, with processing performed in batches of 12 samples. The immunoSEQ hsTCRB v3.0 assay was used at survey level resolution to sequence the TRB variable region. A depth of roughly 35,000-55,000 T-cell genomes per sample was targeted for TRB sequencing. Pooled TRB libraries were sequenced on an Illumina MiSeq with a v3 150-cycle kit. On the authors' methods: Analysis of repertoires was carried out in R inside a reproducible Nextflow workflow spanning QC, data transformation and analysis. LymphoSeq2, an R package for exploring AIRR-Seq data, was used to implement the custom analyses. A few samples that produced fewer than 5000 total TRB sequences were removed, so 190 or so HIV repertoires were analyzed. Of the roughly 180 retained HIV repertoires, 55 to 60 were collected before and 120 to 130 after ART initiation. Repertoires were downsampled to 5000 TRB nucleotide sequences, and summary statistics were averaged over 100 downsampling iterations. The analysis kept only TRB sequences whose CDR3 regions were at least seven amino acids long. A Shannon entropy-derived clonality score and the Gini coefficient were used to measure diversity. In repertoire networks, the top 5000 CDR3 amino acid sequences were linked whenever an edit distance of one separated two sequences. For TRB CDR3 amino acid sequences, antigen specificity groups and MHC restriction were predicted with GLIPH2. To flag known associations with CMV, EBV, HIV or tissue antigens, CDR3 amino acid sequences were compared against VDJdb and McPAS-TCR. Pre-ART, post-ART and control groups were compared with Wilcoxon signed-rank tests and Holm-Bonferroni correction. TCRdb limited this immuneACCESS table to in-frame rearrangements with V and J called. A share of clones is missing; checked studies link under half to unresolved V genes, and the rest is unexplained. V and J calls plus clone size are reproduced from that table; the DNA served to infer D and trimming. For this sample the table gives tens of thousands of clones, of which 85% to 90% were detected only once. The ten largest clonotypes hold about 8% of the sample.

The TCR originated in a man aged 45-65 years with HIV. This specimen was unsorted PBMCs, taken 3.2 years before starting antiretroviral therapy. The V and J genes are TRBV30 and TRBJ1-1, with no D gene named confidently. The CDR3 region has the sequence CAWSVPGSTEAFF. In nucleotides, the sequence is TGTGCCTGGAGTGTACCTGGGAGCACTGAAGCTTTCTTT.